This T cell receptor beta chain came from a study of blood T cell repertoires in COVID-19 (dated by TCRdb to about 2020). Broadly, across the study: Collaborator samples came from the United States, Italy and Spain and covered acute and convalescent phases of COVID-19. The prospective study material was composed of cDNA or gDNA derived from T cells, B-cell-depleted T cells, or PBMCs. Subjects who had been exposed to COVID-19, were actively infected with it, or had recovered from it provided the deeply sampled blood TCRbeta repertoires that made up the dataset. The repertoires were released in a freely available public database meant as a resource for research on the immune response to SARS-CoV-2. Samples were obtained from the ongoing ImmuneRACE study (first 160 participants) and from roughly 1,300 subjects provided by 6 global collaborators. A de-identified subject ID, COVID-19 status, age in years and sex were almost always included in the sample metadata. HLA class I and class II types, where available, came from metadata supplied by the sample provider rather than from assay-based typing.

With regard to this clone: What antigen it recognizes has not been identified. No per-base quality is available; no much larger clone lies one base away.

Beyond this particular receptor, the publication reports: The quantity of clinical and demographic metadata differed by source and by participant and was supplied without curation.

The collaborating institutions used their own protocols to collect whole blood in K2EDTA tubes. For TCRbeta analysis, collaborators shipped samples as frozen whole blood, isolated PBMCs, or DNA extracted from either of those sample types. CDR1 and CDR2 were assigned from the germline V gene as MDHEN and SYDVKM. Measured from the cysteine to the phenylalanine, the CDR3 is 16 residues long. Solely the CDR3 DNA is kept, with 48 bases framed from the first base. Trimming accounts for 4 bases at V and 2 bases at J, while the number of junction bases matched to no gene is 7. The immunoSEQ Assay, a bias-controlled multiplex PCR, was used to amplify TCRbeta CDR3 regions from genomic DNA. On the authors' methods: Within the assay, amplification of reference gene primers was used to estimate how many nucleated cells each sample contained. To quantify the absolute abundance of each unique TCRbeta CDR3 rearrangement, sequence reads were collapsed and filtered. For each sample, productive Simpson clonality was calculated as the square root of Simpson's diversity index across productive rearrangements. TCRdb's version of the immuneACCESS table is confined to in-frame rearrangements and falls short of the full clone set. An unresolved V gene accounts for under half of the shortfall where checked; the remainder is of unknown origin. The DNA was the basis for D and trimming; V, J and clone size are from that table. The sample yields 95,000 to 150,000 clones; 70% to 90% were counted once. The ten largest clonotypes hold 0.88% of the sample.

The sequence was collected from a woman in her 50s with active or convalescent COVID-19. The sample taken for sequencing was peripheral blood. The sequence links TRBV28 to TRBJ2-1, with 8 junctional bases fitting TRBD2. In nucleotides, the sequence is TGTGCCAGCAGTTCACGCCGCGGGAGGCCCTACAATGAGCAGTTCTTC. It codes for CASSSRRGRPYNEQFF. The reference TRBV28 and TRBJ2-1 proteins fill in what lies around the CDR3, so the full variable domain reads DVKVTQSSRYLVKRTGEKVFLECVQDMDHENMFWYRQDPGLGLRLIYFSYDVKMKEKGDIPEGYSVSREKKERFSLILESASTNQTSMYLCASSSRRGRPYNEQFFGPGTRLTVL.